Listed below are T cell receptor beta chains from one sample, sequenced in a study of blood T cell repertoires in COVID-19. Clones were read by immunoSEQ multiplex PCR, and TCRdb kept only the in-frame ones, dropping some. The data hold about 87,000 clones, with around four fifths observed a single time. The sample taken for sequencing was peripheral blood. These receptors came from a woman in her sixties or seventies with acute or convalescent COVID-19. Each CDR3 is given with its conserved first and last residue. The order of the fields is V gene, J gene, D gene, clone size, CDR3 DNA, CDR3 protein. D genes are given only for firm matches. Clone size, where shown, is once, few, many, or a class for clones that have expanded.

TRBV27,TRBJ2-5,TRBD2,NA,TGTGCCAGCTTTTTACACGGCGGGGGGGCCTGGGAGACCCAGTACTTC,CASFLHGGGAWETQYF
TRBV5-6,TRBJ1-1,NA,NA,TGTGCCAGCAGCCTCTTCCGGACAGCCATCAACACTGAAGCTTTCTTT,CASSLFRTAINTEAFF
TRBV19,TRBJ1-4,TRBD1,NA,TGTGCCAGTGGTGGGACAGGGCGGGTAAAACTGTTTTTT,CASGGTGRVKLFF
TRBV7-3,TRBJ2-3,NA,NA,TGTGCCAGCAGCCCCGTCCTCGAGGATACGCAGTATTTT,CASSPVLEDTQYF
TRBV3-1/TRBV3-2,TRBJ1-2,TRBD1,NA,TGTGCCAGCAGCCCATACAGGGGTGGCTACACCTTC,CASSPYRGGYTF
TRBV19,TRBJ1-1,NA,NA,TGTGCCAGTAGTAGGGCCGGCTTGAACACTGAAGCTTTCTTT,CASSRAGLNTEAFF
TRBV18,TRBJ1-1,NA,NA,TGTGCCAGCTCTCCGAATGGAGGGTTGGCTTTCTTT,CASSPNGGLAFF
TRBV11-3,TRBJ1-1,NA,NA,TGTGCCAGCAGCTTAAGAGGGATGAACACTGAAGCTTTCTTT,CASSLRGMNTEAFF
TRBV2,TRBJ1-2,NA,NA,TGTGCCAGCAGTGAAGGACTAGCTAACTATGGCTACACCTTC,CASSEGLANYGYTF
TRBV7-6,TRBJ2-7,NA,NA,TGTGCCAGCAGCCTAGACAGGCTTCGATACGAGCAGTACTTC,CASSLDRLRYEQYF
TRBV7-6,TRBJ2-3,NA,NA,TGTGCCAGCAGCCGAGGACAGAACACAGATACGCAGTATTTT,CASSRGQNTDTQYF
TRBV18,TRBJ2-7,TRBD1,NA,TGTGCCAGCTCACTCGGGACAGGGGGCGGCGAGCAGTACTTC,CASSLGTGGGEQYF
TRBV19,TRBJ2-3,NA,NA,TGTGCCAGTAGTACTCGAGAGAGCACAGATACGCAGTATTTT,CASSTRESTDTQYF
TRBV5-1,TRBJ2-3,TRBD1,NA,TGCGCCAGCAGCTTGGCGGGGCAGGGGGCGCGGGATACGCAGTATTTT,CASSLAGQGARDTQYF
TRBV5-4,TRBJ2-5,NA,NA,TGTGCCAGCAGCATCCAGGGAGGGGGAGCAGAGACCCAGTACTTC,CASSIQGGGAETQYF
TRBV7-9,TRBJ2-4,NA,few,TGTGCCAGCAGCTTACTAAGGGGGGGCAAAAACGAGAACATTCAGTACTTC,CASSLLRGGKNENIQYF
TRBV30,TRBJ2-3,NA,NA,TGTGCCTGGAGCCCGGGGACTAGCACAGATACGCAGTATTTT,CAWSPGTSTDTQYF
TRBV6-5,TRBJ2-7,NA,few,TGTGCCAGCGGAGGACGGACTTCCTACGAGCAGTACTTC,CASGGRTSYEQYF
TRBV29-1,TRBJ1-1,TRBD1,NA,TGCAGCGTCAACCAGGGGGCCCAAACGAACACTGAAGCTTTCTTT,CSVNQGAQTNTEAFF
TRBV5-6,TRBJ2-1,TRBD1,once,TGTGCCAGCAGCCCGGACAGGTACAATGAGCAGTTCTTC,CASSPDRYNEQFF
TRBV5-1,TRBJ1-2,TRBD1,once,TGCGCCAGCAGCCTGACTCTAACGAGGGGGCGAAACTATGGCTACACCTTC,CASSLTLTRGRNYGYTF
TRBV12-5,TRBJ2-5,NA,NA,TGTGCTAGTGGACAGGACGGTTGGGAGACCCAGTACTTC,CASGQDGWETQYF